This T cell receptor beta chain was sequenced during a study of blood T cell repertoires in COVID-19. Study-wide background: Both acute and convalescent COVID-19 samples were obtained from the United States, Italy and Spain. PBMCs, B-cell-depleted T cells, or T cells were the source of the cDNA or gDNA that made up the material.

Authors' methods: For nucleated cells, counts were estimated from reference gene primer amplification. Sequencing used immunoSEQ multiplex PCR; TCRdb keeps in-frame clones, though not all of them. V and J calls and clone size are as listed in that table; D and trimming were resolved from the DNA. The sample carries over 100,000 clones, about four fifths recorded once. The CDR3 is 15 amino acids. V was clipped by 6 bases and J by 2 bases; unmatched bases: 6. Per the germline V gene, CDR1 is MNHEY and CDR2 is SVGAGI. This TCR derives from a man aged 55 to 70 with active or convalescent COVID-19. The chain recombines TRBV6-5 with TRBJ2-7; 11 nucleotides align to TRBD2. Sequenced input: peripheral blood. The CDR3 here is CASSISGRGTYEQYF. The CDR3 DNA follows: TGTGCCAGCAGCATTAGCGGGAGGGGGACCTACGAGCAGTACTTC.